This entry concerns a single T cell receptor (beta chain). Antigen specificity is unknown. Researchers reported sorting CD4+ naive, central memory, regulatory and stem cell-like memory cells via CD45RO/CCR7/CD25/CD127/CD95/CD27. The entirety of the isolated RNA underwent reverse transcription, so expressed TCRB transcripts were sequenced. Reads from naive, central memory and regulatory T cell samples averaged about 3.9 million. Generated by immunoSEQ multiplex PCR, the TCRdb table keeps only in-frame clones and is missing some. In the table there are hundreds of thousands of clones, around 68% of which are singletons. Germline V lookup: CDR1 SQVTM, CDR2 ANQGSEA. Trimming took 0 bases from V and 0 from J, leaving 12 bases between them. This CDR3 has 16 residues. These data belong to a study of beta chain features in type 1 diabetes. Study results and caveats: In all four CD4+ subsets, TCRB CDR3 length was significantly, moderately reduced in type 1 diabetes.

The chain employs TRBV29-1 and TRBJ2-1; D unclear. The receptor's source is a man aged 30-40 years in good health. The sequencing input was naive CD4+ T cells from blood. This chain's CDR3 is CSVEDRALSSYNEQFF. The CDR3 DNA follows: TGCAGCGTTGAAGATAGGGCGCTGAGCTCCTACAATGAGCAGTTCTTC.